This T cell receptor (beta chain) appears in the sequencing data of a study of CD8+ T cells in alopecia areata. This CDR3 contains 14 residues. Trimming cost V 8 bases and J 3 bases, with 18 bases left between them. Germline V gene lookup returns CDR1 SQVTM and CDR2 ANQGSEA. Using a FACSAria, the CD4+ and CD8+ T cells were sorted from the PBMCs. About this clone: The antigen remains unidentified.

Extracted from the samples, RNA was reverse transcribed into cDNA to serve as the sequencing template. TCRdb's table, derived via immunoSEQ multiplex PCR, lists solely in-frame clones and lacks some. The table has roughly 200,000 clones, roughly three fifths seen once. Findings and limits, study-wide: Researchers reported that TCR sharing among patients proved less clear than in mice, possibly HLA-linked. Sequence data from scalp samples additionally include resident alphabeta T cells of normal skin. Lesional scalp, especially alopecia totalis/universalis, showed higher clonality than normal scalp.

The chain joins TRBV29-1 to TRBJ2-3, with a weak D call TRBD1 (5 bases). The source material was CD8+ T cells sorted from blood. The receptor was isolated from a human donor in good health. The CDR3 here is CSFSGPPGTDTQYF. In DNA form, the CDR3 reads TGCAGCTTCTCCGGGCCTCCAGGGACAGATACGCAGTATTTT.